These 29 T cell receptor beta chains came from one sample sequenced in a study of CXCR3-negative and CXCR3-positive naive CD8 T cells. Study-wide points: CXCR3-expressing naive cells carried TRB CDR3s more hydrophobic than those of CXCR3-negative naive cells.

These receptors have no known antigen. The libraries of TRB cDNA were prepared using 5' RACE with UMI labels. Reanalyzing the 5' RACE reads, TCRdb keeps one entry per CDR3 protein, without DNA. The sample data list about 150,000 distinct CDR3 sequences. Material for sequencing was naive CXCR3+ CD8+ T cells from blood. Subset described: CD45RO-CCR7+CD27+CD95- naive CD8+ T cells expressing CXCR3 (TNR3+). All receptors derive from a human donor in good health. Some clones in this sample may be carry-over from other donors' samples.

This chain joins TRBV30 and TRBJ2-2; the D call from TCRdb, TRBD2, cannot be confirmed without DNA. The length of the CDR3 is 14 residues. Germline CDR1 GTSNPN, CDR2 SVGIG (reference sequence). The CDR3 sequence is CAWSREVYTGELFF.

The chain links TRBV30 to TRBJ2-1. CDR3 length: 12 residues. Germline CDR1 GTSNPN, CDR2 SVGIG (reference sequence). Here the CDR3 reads CAWMFAGNEQFF.

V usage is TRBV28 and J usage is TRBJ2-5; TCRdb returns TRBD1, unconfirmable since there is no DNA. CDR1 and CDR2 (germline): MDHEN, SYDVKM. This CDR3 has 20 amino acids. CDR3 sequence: CASSLYYARGRPMFEETQYF.

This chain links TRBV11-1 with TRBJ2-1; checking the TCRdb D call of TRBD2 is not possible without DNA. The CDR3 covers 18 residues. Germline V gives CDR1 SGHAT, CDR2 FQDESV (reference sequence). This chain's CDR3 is CASSLAPTGLAFYNEQFF.

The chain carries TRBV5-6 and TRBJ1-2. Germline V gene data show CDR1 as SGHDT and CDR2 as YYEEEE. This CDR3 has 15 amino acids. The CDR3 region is CASSLGVTGNYGYTF.

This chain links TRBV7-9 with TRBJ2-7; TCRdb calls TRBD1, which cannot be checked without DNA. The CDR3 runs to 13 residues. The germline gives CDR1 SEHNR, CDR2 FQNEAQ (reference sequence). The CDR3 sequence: CASSAGASYEQYF.

The CDR3 protein is CASSIAGGETYEQYF. This chain links TRBV2 with TRBJ2-7; there is no DNA to check the TCRdb D call of TRBD2. The germline gives CDR1 SNHLY, CDR2 FYNNEI. The CDR3 runs 15 residues.

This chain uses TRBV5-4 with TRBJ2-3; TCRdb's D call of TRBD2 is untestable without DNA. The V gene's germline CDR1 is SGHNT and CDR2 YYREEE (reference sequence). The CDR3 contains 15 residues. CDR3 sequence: CASSIWVVAVQAQYF.

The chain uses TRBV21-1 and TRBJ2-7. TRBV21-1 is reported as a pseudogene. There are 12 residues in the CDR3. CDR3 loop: CASSKEGYEQYF.

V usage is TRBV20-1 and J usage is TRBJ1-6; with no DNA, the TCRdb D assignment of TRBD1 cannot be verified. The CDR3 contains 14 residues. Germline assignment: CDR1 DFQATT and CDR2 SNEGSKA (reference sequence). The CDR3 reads CSATVRDTDSPLHF.

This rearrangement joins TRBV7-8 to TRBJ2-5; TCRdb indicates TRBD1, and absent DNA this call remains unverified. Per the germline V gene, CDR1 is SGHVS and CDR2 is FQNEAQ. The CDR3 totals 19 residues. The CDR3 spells CASSWRVEQGLSSGETQYF.

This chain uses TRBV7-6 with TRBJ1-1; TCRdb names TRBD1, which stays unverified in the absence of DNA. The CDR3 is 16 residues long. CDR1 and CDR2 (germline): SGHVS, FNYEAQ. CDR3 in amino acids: CASSLAEYRAVTEAFF.

The CDR3 loop reads CASSQLRDFYNEQFF. The rearrangement links TRBV4-3 to TRBJ2-1; the D call of TRBD2 rests on TCRdb alone, since no DNA is present to check it. The CDR3 has 15 amino acids. CDR1 is LGHNA and CDR2 is YSLEER in the germline V gene.

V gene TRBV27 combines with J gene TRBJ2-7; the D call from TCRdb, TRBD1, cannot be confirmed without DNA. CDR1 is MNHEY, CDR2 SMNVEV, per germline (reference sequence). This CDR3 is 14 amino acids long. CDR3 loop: CASSLNPGTHEQYF.

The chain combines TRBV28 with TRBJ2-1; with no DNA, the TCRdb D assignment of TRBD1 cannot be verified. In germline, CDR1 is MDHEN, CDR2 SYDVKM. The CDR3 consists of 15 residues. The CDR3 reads CASRPGVMAYNEQFF.

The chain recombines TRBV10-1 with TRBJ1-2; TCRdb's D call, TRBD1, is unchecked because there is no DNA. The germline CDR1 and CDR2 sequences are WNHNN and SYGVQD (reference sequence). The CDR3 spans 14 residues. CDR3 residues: CASSDGTGAYGYTF.

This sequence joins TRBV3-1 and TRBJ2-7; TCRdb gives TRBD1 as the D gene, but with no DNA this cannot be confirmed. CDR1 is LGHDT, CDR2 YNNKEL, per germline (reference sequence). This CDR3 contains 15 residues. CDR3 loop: CASTEALGQSYEQYF.

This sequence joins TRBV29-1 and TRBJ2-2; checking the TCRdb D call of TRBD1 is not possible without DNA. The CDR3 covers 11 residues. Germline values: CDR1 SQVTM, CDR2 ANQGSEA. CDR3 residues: CSVYRVGELFF.

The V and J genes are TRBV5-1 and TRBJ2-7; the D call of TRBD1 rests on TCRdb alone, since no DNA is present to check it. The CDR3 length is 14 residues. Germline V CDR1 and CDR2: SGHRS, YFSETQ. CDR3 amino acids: CASSLGGATYEQYF.

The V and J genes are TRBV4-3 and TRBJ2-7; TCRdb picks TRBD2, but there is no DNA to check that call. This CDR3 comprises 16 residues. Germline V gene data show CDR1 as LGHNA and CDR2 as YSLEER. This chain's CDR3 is CASSQDDRDLRYEQYF.

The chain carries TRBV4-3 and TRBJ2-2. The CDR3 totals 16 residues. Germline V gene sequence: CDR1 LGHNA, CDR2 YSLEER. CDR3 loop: CASSQEVGFGGGELFF.

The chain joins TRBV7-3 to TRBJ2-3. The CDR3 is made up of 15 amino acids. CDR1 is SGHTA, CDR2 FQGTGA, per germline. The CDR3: CASSLTVGVTDTQYF.

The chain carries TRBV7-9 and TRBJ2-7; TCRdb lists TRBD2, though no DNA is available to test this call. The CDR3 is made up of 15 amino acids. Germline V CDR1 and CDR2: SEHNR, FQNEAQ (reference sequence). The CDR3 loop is CASSASGRATYEQYF.

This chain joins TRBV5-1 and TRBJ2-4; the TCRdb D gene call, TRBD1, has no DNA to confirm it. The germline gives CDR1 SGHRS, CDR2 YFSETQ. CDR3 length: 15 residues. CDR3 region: CASSLGGRGLNIQYF.

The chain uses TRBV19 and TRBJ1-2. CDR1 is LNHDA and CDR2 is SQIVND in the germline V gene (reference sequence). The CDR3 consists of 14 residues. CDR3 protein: CASSIGRTSTGYTF.

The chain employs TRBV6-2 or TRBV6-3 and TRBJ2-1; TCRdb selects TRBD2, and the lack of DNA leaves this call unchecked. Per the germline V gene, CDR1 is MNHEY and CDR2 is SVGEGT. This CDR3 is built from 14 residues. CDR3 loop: CASRLAGPYNEQFF.

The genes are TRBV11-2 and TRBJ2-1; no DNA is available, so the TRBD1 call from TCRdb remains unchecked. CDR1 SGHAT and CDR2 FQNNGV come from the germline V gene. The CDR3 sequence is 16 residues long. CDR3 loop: CASSLPGQGAPNEQFF.

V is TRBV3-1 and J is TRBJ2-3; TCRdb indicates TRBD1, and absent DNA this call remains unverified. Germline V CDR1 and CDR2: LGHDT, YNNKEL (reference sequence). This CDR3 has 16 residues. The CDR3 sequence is CASSQDGGPLTDTQYF.

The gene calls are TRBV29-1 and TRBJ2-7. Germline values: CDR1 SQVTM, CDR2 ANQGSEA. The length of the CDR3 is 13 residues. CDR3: CSVEEREPYEQYF.